This TCR beta chain was sequenced in a study of graft-versus-host responses after intestinal transplantation. Profiled with immunoSEQ multiplex PCR; TCRdb holds only in-frame clones, not every one. The data contain approximately 86,000 clones, 90% to 95% of them singletons. Findings and caveats of the study: Early post-transplant HvG declines showed an association with peak circulating GvH clone levels.

The CDR3 length is 15 residues. Germline-derived CDR1 and CDR2 are SQVTM and ANQGSEA. V lost 6 bases, J lost 5 bases, and 15 bases stayed unmatched. Worth noting for this clone: What it binds is not known.

Sequences were derived from unstimulated CD4+ T cells sorted from spleen or lymph node cells, sampled before intestinal transplant. The gene calls are TRBV29-1 and TRBJ1-1; 7 positions agree with TRBD1. This TCR was sampled from a human donor who received an intestinal transplant. The CDR3 here is CSVVHEGARRTEAFF. For the CDR3, the DNA is TGCAGCGTCGTCCATGAGGGGGCGCGGAGAACTGAAGCTTTCTTT. Based on the CDR3 plus reference TRBV29-1 and TRBJ1-1, the full variable domain is SAVISQKPSRDICQRGTSLTIQCQVDSQVTMMFWYRQQPGQSLTLIATANQGSEATYESGFVIDKFPISRPNLTFSTLTVSNMSPEDSSIYLCSVVHEGARRTEAFFGQGTRLTVV.